This section outlines one T cell receptor (beta chain) sequence together with its context. Its antigen is as yet unknown. This record comes from a study of shared clonotypes between healthy human individuals. Original processing notes: Junction-only immunoSEQ data arrived without quality scores, meaning filtering differed. The assay was immunoSEQ multiplex PCR, and TCRdb's table has in-frame clones only and misses some. The DNA was the basis for D and trimming; V, J and clone size are from that table. Among just over 2,000,000 clones, over 85% were seen once, and the ten largest hold more than 0.1%. Trimming cost V 3 bases and J 4 bases; bases outside gene matches: 11. The CDR3 is made up of 16 amino acids. Germline V gives CDR1 SGDLS, CDR2 YYNGEE. Points from the study as a whole: Naive subsets usually exceeded memory subsets in estimated richness. Relative to clonotypes present in all four donors, those not shared had lower generation probabilities.

Specimen: naive CD4+ T cells sorted from blood. Specified subset: CD45RA+ positively selected. This clonotype was sampled from a man aged 18 to 35 in good health. The J gene is TRBJ1-1, the V gene TRBV9; 8 bases align to TRBD1. CDR3 region: CASSARLETGATEAFF. The CDR3 nucleotides are TGTGCCAGCAGCGCGCGCCTGGAGACAGGGGCCACTGAAGCTTTCTTT.